This T cell receptor (beta chain) stems from a study of T cells in Graves' hyperthyroidism and ophthalmopathy. Study-wide points: A 13 V-J model separated ophthalmopathy from stable hyperthyroidism. Ophthalmopathy was model-predicted a median about 7.1 months pre-onset.

Graves' hyperthyroidism qualified as stable when ophthalmopathy did not progress within 18 months. Diagnosis of hyperthyroidism was new in patients aged 18 to 65, and its duration was under 2 months. CDR3 length: 14 amino acids. V was pared by 6 bases and J by 5 bases, with 16 bases between. Germline-derived CDR1 and CDR2 are SGHAT and FQDESV (reference sequence). Ten or more counts support this clonotype. Its target is unknown. RNA transcripts yielded amplified TCR beta CDR3 regions. The TCR CDR3 first-round RT-PCR relied on the HTBI primer set. Each CDR3 protein is one row after TCRdb ran MiXCR on the multiplex PCR reads. The table lists about 300,000 distinct CDR3 sequences, roughly an eighth of them singletons.

V and J are TRBV11-1 and TRBJ1-1, with D hard to call. Source material: blood. The TCR comes from a woman in her 40s with Graves' hyperthyroidism. The chain's CDR3 is CASRATNRGTEAFF. CDR3 sequence (DNA): TGTGCCAGCAGAGCAACCAATCGCGGGACTGAAGCTTTCTTT.